A selection of T cell receptor beta chains follows, all from one sample in a study of T-cell reconstitution after alpha-beta-depleted transplantation in children. TCRdb ran MiXCR on the PCR reads and lists one entry per CDR3 protein. The sample holds 200,000 to 300,000 distinct CDR3 sequences, 20% to 30% seen once. Source: PBMCs, taken before TCRalphabeta/CD19-depleted stem cell transplant. The receptors originated from a girl aged 2-9 years with Fanconi anemia, due to receive a stem cell transplant. Each CDR3 is given with its conserved first and last residue. A D gene is named only where the DNA matches it firmly. Clone size is given for some rows only: seen once, a few or many times, or a class if the clone is expanded.

V gene	D gene	clone size	CDR3 length	J gene	CDR3 DNA	CDR3 protein
TRBV29-1	TRBD1	NA	18	TRBJ2-7	TGCAGCGTTGAATTTAGGGGGCAGTTACTCCCCCTCTCCTACGAGCAGTACTTC	CSVEFRGQLLPLSYEQYF
TRBV7-2	TRBD2	few	16	TRBJ2-5	TGTGCCAGCAGCTCCAGACTAGCGGGGGGCCGGGAGACCCAGTACTTC	CASSSRLAGGRETQYF
TRBV20-1	NA	many	12	TRBJ2-5	TGCAGTGCTAGAACCCACTTAGAGACCCAGTACTTC	CSARTHLETQYF
TRBV29-1	TRBD2	many	12	TRBJ2-1	TGCAGCGGTAGCGGGGGGCCGGGGGAGCAGTTCTTC	CSGSGGPGEQFF
TRBV5-1	TRBD2	few	15	TRBJ2-1	TGCGCCAGCAGCATTAGCGGGAGAAGCGACAATGAGCAGTTCTTC	CASSISGRSDNEQFF
TRBV4-1	NA	NA	15	TRBJ2-2	TGCGCCAGCAGCCAAGGCGACACGAACACCGGGGAGCTGTTTTTT	CASSQGDTNTGELFF
TRBV28	TRBD2	once	14	TRBJ2-5	TGTGCCAGCGGGGGAGGGGCTATTCCGGAGACCCAGTACTTC	CASGGGAIPETQYF
TRBV6-2/TRBV6-3	NA	NA	11	TRBJ1-2	TGTGCCAGCAAGTTAGAGGGCGGCTACACCTTC	CASKLEGGYTF
TRBV18	TRBD2	many	15	TRBJ2-1	TGTGCCAGCTCACACAGCGGGGGGGCTTCGAATGAGCAGTTCTTC	CASSHSGGASNEQFF
TRBV12-3/TRBV12-4	TRBD1	few	15	TRBJ2-7	TGTGCCAGCAGCCCCGTGGGGACAGGCTCCTACGAGCAGTACTTC	CASSPVGTGSYEQYF
TRBV21-1	NA	NA	16	TRBJ2-7	TGTGCCAGCAGCAAATGTATAACAGGGAGGACCTACGAGCAGTACTTC	CASSKCITGRTYEQYF
TRBV5-6	NA	NA	13	TRBJ2-2	TGTGCCAGCAGCCCGCGGCCGCGCGGGGAGCTGTTTTTT	CASSPRPRGELFF
TRBV5-1	NA	NA	15	TRBJ2-7	TGCGCCAGCAGCTTGGTCCCGGAAGGCGGGGCCGAGCAGTACTTC	CASSLVPEGGAEQYF
TRBV7-2	NA	few	15	TRBJ1-2	TGTGCCAGCAGCTTAAGGACGGTCAATAACTATGGCTACACCTTC	CASSLRTVNNYGYTF
TRBV29-1	TRBD1	NA	14	TRBJ2-7	TGCAGCGGAGAGACAGGGGACCCCACCTACGAGCAGTACTTC	CSGETGDPTYEQYF
TRBV29-1	TRBD1	many	18	TRBJ2-1	TGCAGCGTTGAATTAGTTCCCGGGACAGGGGGTCCCTACAATGAGCAGTTCTTC	CSVELVPGTGGPYNEQFF
TRBV7-9	NA	few	13	TRBJ2-7	TGTGCCAGCAGCTTAAGGGGGAACTACGAGCAGTACTTC	CASSLRGNYEQYF
TRBV5-1	NA	many	14	TRBJ1-5	TGCGCCAGCAGCCCAGGGTATAGCAATCAGCCCCAGCATTTT	CASSPGYSNQPQHF
TRBV7-2	NA	many	11	TRBJ2-1	TGTGCCAGCACCCCCTACAATGAGCAGTTCTTC	CASTPYNEQFF
TRBV18	TRBD2	NA	16	TRBJ2-3	TGTGCCAGCTCACCTCGGACTAGCGGGAGCACAGATACGCAGTATTTT	CASSPRTSGSTDTQYF